This T cell receptor beta chain was identified in a study of blood T cells in healthy people across ages. This clonotype was detected only once. Each donor had roughly 10 milliliters of peripheral blood drawn. PCR was performed a second time for about 7 to 11 cycles using a sample-barcoded 5' primer and a J-beta primer mix. TCRdb itself ran the 5' RACE reads through MiXCR, one entry per CDR3 protein. Of about 800,000 distinct CDR3 sequences listed, roughly 25% are singletons. Per germline, CDR1 DFQATT and CDR2 SNEGSKA (reference sequence). With 0 bases removed from V and 1 base from J, the gap between germline ends came to 13 bases. CDR3 length: 15 residues. These sequences were also reported in another study, on T cells of mothers and their children.

Sequences were obtained from blood. The sequence was obtained from a boy aged 5-17 years in good health. J is TRBJ2-7 and V is TRBV20-1; D not resolved. CDR3 nucleotide sequence: TGCAGTGCTAGAGATGGTATAGCCCCTTCCTACGAGCAGTACTTC. Amino acids: CSARDGIAPSYEQYF.